This note documents a single TCR beta chain sequence. The record originates from a study of T cell changes during pregnancy in multiple sclerosis. The CDR3 is made up of 14 amino acids. V shed 6 bases, J shed 3 bases, and the junction held 7 bases outside the gene matches. Germline V lookup: CDR1 MDHEN, CDR2 SYDVKM. Assay used: immunoSEQ multiplex PCR; TCRdb lists only in-frame clones, some missing. Of about 39,000 clones in the sample, about nine tenths were seen once. This receptor was taken from a female donor in good health, enrolled as a control in a pregnancy study. This material consisted of CD4+ T cells from peripheral blood mononuclear cells, taken after pregnancy. This chain joins TRBV28 and TRBJ2-7; 8 bases are a match to TRBD1. The DNA for the CDR3 is TGTGCCAGCAGGCCGGGACAGGTAGGCTACGAGCAGTACTTC. Its protein product is CASRPGQVGYEQYF. Combining the CDR3 with reference TRBV28 and TRBJ2-7 gives the whole variable domain DVKVTQSSRYLVKRTGEKVFLECVQDMDHENMFWYRQDPGLGLRLIYFSYDVKMKEKGDIPEGYSVSREKKERFSLILESASTNQTSMYLCASRPGQVGYEQYFGPGTRLTVT.